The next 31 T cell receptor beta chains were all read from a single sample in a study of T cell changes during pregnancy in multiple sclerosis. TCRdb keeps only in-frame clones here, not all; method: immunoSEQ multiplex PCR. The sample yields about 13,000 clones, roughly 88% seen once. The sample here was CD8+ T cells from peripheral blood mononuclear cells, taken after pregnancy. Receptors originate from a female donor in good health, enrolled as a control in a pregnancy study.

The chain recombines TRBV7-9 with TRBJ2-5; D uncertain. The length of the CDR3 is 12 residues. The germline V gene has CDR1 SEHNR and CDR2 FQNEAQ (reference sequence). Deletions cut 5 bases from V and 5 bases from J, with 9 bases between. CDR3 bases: TGTGCCAGCAGCCCCTCCGGGGAGACCCAGTACTTC. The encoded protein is CASSPSGETQYF.

The CDR3 loop reads CATSRGDRESNEQFF. In nucleotides, the CDR3 is TGTGCCACCAGCAGGGGAGACAGGGAATCGAATGAGCAGTTCTTC. The rearrangement links TRBV15 to TRBJ2-1; 7 bases align to TRBD1. V was pared by 3 bases and J by 7 bases, with 9 bases of the junction left unmatched. In germline, CDR1 is LNHNV, CDR2 YYDKDF (reference sequence). This CDR3 is 15 amino acids long. The variable domain in full, with the rest retrieved from reference TRBV15 and TRBJ2-1, is DAMVIQNPRYQVTQFGKPVTLSCSQTLNHNVMYWYQQKSSQAPKLLFHYYDKDFNNEADTPDNFQSRRPNTSFCFLDIRSPGLGDTAMYLCATSRGDRESNEQFFGPGTRLTVL.

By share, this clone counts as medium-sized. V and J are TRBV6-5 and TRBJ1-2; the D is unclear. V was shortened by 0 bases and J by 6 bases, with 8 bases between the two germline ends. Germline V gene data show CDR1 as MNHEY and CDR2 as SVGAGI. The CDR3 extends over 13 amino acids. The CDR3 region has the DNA TGTGCCAGCAGTTACTCGGAGGGCCATGGCTACACCTTC. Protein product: CASSYSEGHGYTF.

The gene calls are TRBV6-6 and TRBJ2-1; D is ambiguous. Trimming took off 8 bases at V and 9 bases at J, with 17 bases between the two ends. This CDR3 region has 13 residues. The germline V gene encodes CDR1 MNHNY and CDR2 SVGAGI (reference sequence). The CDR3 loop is CASSLGQLAEQFF. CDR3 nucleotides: TGTGCCAGCTCCCTGGGCCAGTTGGCTGAGCAGTTCTTC.

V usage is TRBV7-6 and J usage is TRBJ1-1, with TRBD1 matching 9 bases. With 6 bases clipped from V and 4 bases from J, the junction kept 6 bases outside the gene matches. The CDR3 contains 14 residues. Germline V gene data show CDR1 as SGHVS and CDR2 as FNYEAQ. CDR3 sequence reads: CASSPGTGITEAFF. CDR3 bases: TGTGCCAGCAGTCCCGGGACAGGGATCACTGAAGCTTTCTTT.

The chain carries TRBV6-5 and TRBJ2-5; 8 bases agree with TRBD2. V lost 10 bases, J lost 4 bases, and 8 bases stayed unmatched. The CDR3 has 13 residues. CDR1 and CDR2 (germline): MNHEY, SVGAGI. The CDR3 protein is CATGRGGRETQYF. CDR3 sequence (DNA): TGTGCCACCGGGAGGGGGGGAAGAGAGACCCAGTACTTC.

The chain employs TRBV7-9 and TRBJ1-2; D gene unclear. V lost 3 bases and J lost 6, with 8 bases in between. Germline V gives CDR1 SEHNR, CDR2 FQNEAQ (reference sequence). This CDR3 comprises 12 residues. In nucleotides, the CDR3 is TGTGCCAGCAGCTTGGAGGCGAATGGCTACACCTTC. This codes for CASSLEANGYTF.

The CDR3, as DNA: TGTGCCAGCAGTTATGACAGGGGAGGGTCCGAGCAGTACTTC. This sequence encodes CASSYDRGGSEQYF. The V gene is TRBV27, the J gene TRBJ2-7; possible D gene TRBD1, 8 bases. Trimming removed 4 bases at V and 6 bases at J, with 16 bases between. The CDR3 totals 14 residues. Germline V CDR1 and CDR2: MNHEY, SMNVEV (reference sequence).

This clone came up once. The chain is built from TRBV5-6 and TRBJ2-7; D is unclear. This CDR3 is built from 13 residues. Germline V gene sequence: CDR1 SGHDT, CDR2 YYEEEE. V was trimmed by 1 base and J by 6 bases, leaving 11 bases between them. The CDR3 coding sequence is TGTGCCAGCAGCTTGCTTGATTCGGGCGAGCAGTACTTC. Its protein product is CASSLLDSGEQYF. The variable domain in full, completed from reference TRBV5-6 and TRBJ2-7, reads DAGVTQSPTHLIKTRGQQVTLRCSPKSGHDTVSWYQQALGQGPQFIFQYYEEEERQRGNFPDRFSGHQFPNYSSELNVNALLLGDSALYLCASSLLDSGEQYFGPGTRLTVT.

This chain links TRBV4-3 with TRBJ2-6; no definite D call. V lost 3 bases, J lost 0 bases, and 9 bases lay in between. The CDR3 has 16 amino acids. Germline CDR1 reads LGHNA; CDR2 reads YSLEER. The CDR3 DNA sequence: TGCGCCAGCAGCCAGGCAGACTCCTCTGGGGCCAACGTCCTGACTTTC. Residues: CASSQADSSGANVLTF.

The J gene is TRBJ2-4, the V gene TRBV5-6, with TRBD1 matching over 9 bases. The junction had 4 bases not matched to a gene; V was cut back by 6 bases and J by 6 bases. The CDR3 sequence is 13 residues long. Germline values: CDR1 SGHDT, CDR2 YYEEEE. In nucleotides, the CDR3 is TGTGCCAGCACCGGACAGGGGCCAAACATTCAGTACTTC. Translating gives CASTGQGPNIQYF.

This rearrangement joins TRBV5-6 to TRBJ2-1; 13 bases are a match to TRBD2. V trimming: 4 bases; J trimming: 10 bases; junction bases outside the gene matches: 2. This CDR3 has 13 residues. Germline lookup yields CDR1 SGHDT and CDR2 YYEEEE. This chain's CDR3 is CASSLGLAGEQFF. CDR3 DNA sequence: TGTGCCAGCAGCCTGGGACTAGCGGGGGAGCAGTTCTTC.

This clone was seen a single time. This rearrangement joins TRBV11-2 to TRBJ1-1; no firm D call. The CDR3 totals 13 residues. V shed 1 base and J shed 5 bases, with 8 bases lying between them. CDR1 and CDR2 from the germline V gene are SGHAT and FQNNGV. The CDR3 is CASSLAADTEAFF. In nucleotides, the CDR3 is TGTGCCAGCAGCTTAGCGGCGGATACTGAAGCTTTCTTT.

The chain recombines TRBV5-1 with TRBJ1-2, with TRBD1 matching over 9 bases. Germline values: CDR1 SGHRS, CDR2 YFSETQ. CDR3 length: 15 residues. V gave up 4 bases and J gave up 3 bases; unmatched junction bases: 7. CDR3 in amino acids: CASSPDRGLYYGYTF. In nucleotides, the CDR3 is TGCGCCAGCAGCCCGGACAGGGGCCTGTACTATGGCTACACCTTC.

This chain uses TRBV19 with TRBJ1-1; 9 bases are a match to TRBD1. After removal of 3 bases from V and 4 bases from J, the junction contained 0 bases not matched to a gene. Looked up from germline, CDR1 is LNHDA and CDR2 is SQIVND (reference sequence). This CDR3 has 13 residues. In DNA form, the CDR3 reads TGTGCCAGTAGTATGACAGGGGGCACTGAAGCTTTCTTT. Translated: CASSMTGGTEAFF.

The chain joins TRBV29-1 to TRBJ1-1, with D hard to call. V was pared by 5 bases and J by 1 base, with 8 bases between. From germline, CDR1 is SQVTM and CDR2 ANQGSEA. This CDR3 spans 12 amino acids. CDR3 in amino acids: CSVYSQNTEAFF. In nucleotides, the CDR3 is TGCAGCGTTTACTCCCAGAACACTGAAGCTTTCTTT.

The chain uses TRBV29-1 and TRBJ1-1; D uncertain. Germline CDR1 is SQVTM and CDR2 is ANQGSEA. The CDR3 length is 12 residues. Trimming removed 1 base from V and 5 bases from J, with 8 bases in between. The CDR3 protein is CSVEGGRTEAFF. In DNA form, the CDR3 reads TGCAGCGTTGAAGGAGGGCGGACTGAAGCTTTCTTT.

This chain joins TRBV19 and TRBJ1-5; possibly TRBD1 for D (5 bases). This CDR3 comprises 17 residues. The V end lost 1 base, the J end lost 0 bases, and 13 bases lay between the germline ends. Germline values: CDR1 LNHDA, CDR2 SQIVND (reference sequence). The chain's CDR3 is CASSIVFGGGSNQPQHF. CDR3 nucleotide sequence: TGTGCCAGTAGTATAGTTTTCGGGGGAGGTAGCAATCAGCCCCAGCATTTT.

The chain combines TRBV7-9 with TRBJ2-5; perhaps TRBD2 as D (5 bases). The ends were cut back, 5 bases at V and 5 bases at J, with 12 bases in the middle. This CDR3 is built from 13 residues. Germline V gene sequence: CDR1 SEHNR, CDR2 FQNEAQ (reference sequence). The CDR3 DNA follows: TGTGCCAGCAGCGGCGGACTCGGGGAGACCCAGTACTTC. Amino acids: CASSGGLGETQYF.

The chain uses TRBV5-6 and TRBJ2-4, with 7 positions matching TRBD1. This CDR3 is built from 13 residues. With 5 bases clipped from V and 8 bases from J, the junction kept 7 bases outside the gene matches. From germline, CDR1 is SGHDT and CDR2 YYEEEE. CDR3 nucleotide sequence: TGTGCCAGCAGTAACAGGGGCTTCGACATTCAGTACTTC. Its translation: CASSNRGFDIQYF.

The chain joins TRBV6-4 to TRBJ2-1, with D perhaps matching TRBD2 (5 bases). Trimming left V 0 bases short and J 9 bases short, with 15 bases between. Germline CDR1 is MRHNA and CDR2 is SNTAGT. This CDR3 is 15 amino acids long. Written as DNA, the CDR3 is TGTGCCAGCAGTGACTCGGCTAGCTTAAACCTTGAGCAGTTCTTC. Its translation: CASSDSASLNLEQFF.

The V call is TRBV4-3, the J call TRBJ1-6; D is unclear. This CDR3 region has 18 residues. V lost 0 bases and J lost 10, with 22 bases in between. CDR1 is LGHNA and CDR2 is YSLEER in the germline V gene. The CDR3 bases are TGCGCCAGCAGCCAAGAACTCGGAGGATCCCCAAAAATATCACCCCTCCACTTT. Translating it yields CASSQELGGSPKISPLHF.

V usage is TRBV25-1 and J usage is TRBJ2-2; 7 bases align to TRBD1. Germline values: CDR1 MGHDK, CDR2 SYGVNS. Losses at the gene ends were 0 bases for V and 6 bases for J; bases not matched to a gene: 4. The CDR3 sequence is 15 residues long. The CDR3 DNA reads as TGTGCCAGCAGTGAATACTCAGGGGGAGCCGGGGAGCTGTTTTTT. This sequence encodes CASSEYSGGAGELFF. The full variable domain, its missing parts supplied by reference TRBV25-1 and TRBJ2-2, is EADIYQTPRYLVIGTGKKITLECSQTMGHDKMYWYQQDPGMELHLIHYSYGVNSTEKGDLSSESTVSRIRTEHFPLTLESARPSHTSQYLCASSEYSGGAGELFFGEGSRLTVL.

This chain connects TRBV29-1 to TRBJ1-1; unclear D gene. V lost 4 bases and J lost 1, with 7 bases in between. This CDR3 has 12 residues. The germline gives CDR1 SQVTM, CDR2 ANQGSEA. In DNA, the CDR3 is TGCAGCGTTGCGGGAGAGAACACTGAAGCTTTCTTT. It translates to CSVAGENTEAFF.

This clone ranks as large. CDR3 protein: CSVDDEREPYTQYF. CDR3 in DNA: TGCAGCGTTGATGATGAGCGGGAGCCCTATACGCAGTATTTT. The chain employs TRBV29-1 and TRBJ2-3, with TRBD2 identical over 8 bases. V shed 3 bases, J shed 7 bases, and the junction held 9 bases outside the gene matches. CDR3 length: 14 amino acids. CDR1 is SQVTM, CDR2 ANQGSEA, per germline.

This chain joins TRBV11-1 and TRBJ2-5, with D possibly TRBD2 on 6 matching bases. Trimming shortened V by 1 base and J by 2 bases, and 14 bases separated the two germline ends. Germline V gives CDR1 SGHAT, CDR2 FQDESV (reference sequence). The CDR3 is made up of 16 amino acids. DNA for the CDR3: TGTGCCAGCAGCTTAGTAATCGGGAGTGGACAAGAGACCCAGTACTTC. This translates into CASSLVIGSGQETQYF.

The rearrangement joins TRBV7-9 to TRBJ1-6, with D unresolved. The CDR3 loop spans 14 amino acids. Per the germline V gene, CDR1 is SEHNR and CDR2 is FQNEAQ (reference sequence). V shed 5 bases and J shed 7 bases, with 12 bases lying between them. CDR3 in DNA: TGTGCCAGCAGCCCCGATTACAAGAATTCACCCCTCCACTTT. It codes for CASSPDYKNSPLHF.

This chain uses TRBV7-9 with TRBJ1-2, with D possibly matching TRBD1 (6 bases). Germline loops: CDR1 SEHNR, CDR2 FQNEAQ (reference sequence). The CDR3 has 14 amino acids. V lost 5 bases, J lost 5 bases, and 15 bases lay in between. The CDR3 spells CASSRANREYGYTF. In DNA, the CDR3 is TGTGCCAGCAGCCGAGCCAACAGGGAATATGGCTACACCTTC.

The CDR3 coding sequence is TGTGCCAGCAGCTCTAATACGGGGGGGTCCTACGAGCAGTACTTC. Translated: CASSSNTGGSYEQYF. V is TRBV7-9 and J is TRBJ2-7; 8 bases align to TRBD2. This CDR3 comprises 15 residues. Germline-derived CDR1 and CDR2 are SEHNR and FQNEAQ (reference sequence). Germline trimming cut 4 bases from V and 1 base from J; bases unmatched to any gene: 6.

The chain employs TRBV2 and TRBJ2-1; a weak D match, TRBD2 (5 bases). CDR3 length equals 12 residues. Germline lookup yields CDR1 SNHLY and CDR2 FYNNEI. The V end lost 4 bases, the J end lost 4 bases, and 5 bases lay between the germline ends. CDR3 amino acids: CASSAGYNEQFF. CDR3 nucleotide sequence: TGTGCCAGCAGTGCGGGGTACAATGAGCAGTTCTTC.

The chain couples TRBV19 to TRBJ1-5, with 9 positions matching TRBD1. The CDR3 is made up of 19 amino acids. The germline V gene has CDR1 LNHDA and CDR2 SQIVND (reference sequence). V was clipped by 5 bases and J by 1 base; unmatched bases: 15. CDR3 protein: CASSYTDRGSGDSNQPQHF. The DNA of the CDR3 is TGTGCCAGTAGTTATACGGACAGGGGCTCTGGGGACAGCAATCAGCCCCAGCATTTT.